In its sample, the clone carrying this T cell receptor (beta chain) was seen a few times. Unique molecular identifiers (one per individual cDNA molecule) were attached. One entry per CDR3 protein, called by TCRdb with MiXCR from the 5' RACE reads. The sample yields 61,000 or so distinct CDR3 sequences, 12% seen once. This sample is drawn from a study of early T cells in non-severe SARS-CoV-2 infection. Study-level background: Sequencing of unsorted whole blood was done on bulk RNA, leaving chains unpaired.

Germline-derived CDR1 and CDR2 are MNHEY and SVGAGI. This CDR3 comprises 14 residues. J lost 6 bases, V lost 0 bases, and 0 bases had no gene match. The sequencing here drew on whole blood, taken at baseline. J is TRBJ1-1 and V is TRBV6-5; 11 nucleotides line up with TRBD1. The clonotype was recovered from an adult who was a healthcare worker with PCR-confirmed SARS-CoV-2 infection or an uninfected control (not recorded which). The donor label of this sample is uncertain. The CDR3 spells CASSYSGQGAEAFF. CDR3 nucleotides: TGTGCCAGCAGTTACTCGGGACAGGGGGCTGAAGCTTTCTTT.